Listed here are 12 T cell receptor beta chains from one sample, sequenced in a study of T cell responses to AZD1222 COVID-19 vaccine. Generated by immunoSEQ multiplex PCR, the TCRdb table keeps only in-frame clones and is missing some. The sample shows about 150,000 clones, 85% to 90% of them seen only once. The sample in question was peripheral blood, obtained on day 0 of MenACWY control vaccination. Receptors originate from an adult in good health.

The chain links TRBV5-1 to TRBJ2-3; D may match TRBD1 or TRBD2 (6 bases each). Per germline, CDR1 SGHRS and CDR2 YFSETQ. This CDR3 is 15 amino acids long. V was trimmed by 0 bases and J by 2 bases, leaving 10 bases between them. In DNA form, the CDR3 reads TGCGCCAGCAGCTTGGTTCCGGGGGCCACAGATACGCAGTATTTT. Translation gives CASSLVPGATDTQYF.

The chain links TRBV5-1 to TRBJ2-5; 9 nucleotides align to TRBD1. Germline V CDR1 and CDR2: SGHRS, YFSETQ. The CDR3 spans 16 residues. Trimming at V came to 0 bases and at J to 4 bases, leaving 7 bases not matched to a gene. The CDR3 sequence is CASSLGPTGGPETQYF. The CDR3 DNA sequence: TGCGCCAGCAGCTTGGGCCCGACAGGGGGACCAGAGACCCAGTACTTC.

V usage is TRBV7-2 and J usage is TRBJ2-1, with 11 bases identical to TRBD2. The CDR3 spans 16 residues. Germline CDR1 SGHTA, CDR2 FQGNSA. The V gene end was trimmed by 4 bases and the J gene end by 7 bases; junction bases not matched to a gene: 9. The CDR3 DNA reads as TGTGCCAGCAGCTATTCTAGCGGGAGGCTCCGTAATGAGCAGTTCTTC. The encoded protein is CASSYSSGRLRNEQFF.

This chain joins TRBV7-6 and TRBJ2-3, with a possible D match to TRBD2 (6 bases). CDR1 and CDR2 from the germline V gene are SGHVS and FNYEAQ. The length of the CDR3 is 13 residues. V was pared by 5 bases and J by 6 bases, with 12 bases between. CDR3 region: CASSLGRGDTQYF. As DNA, the CDR3 is TGTGCCAGCAGCCTCGGGCGGGGCGATACGCAGTATTTT.

The chain's CDR3 is CASSLRGRWLDNSPLHF. The CDR3 DNA follows: TGTGCCAGCAGCTTAAGGGGCAGGTGGCTAGATAATTCACCCCTCCACTTT. The chain joins TRBV13 to TRBJ1-6, with a possible D match to TRBD1 (5 bases). V was pared by 2 bases and J by 5 bases, with 16 bases between. Looked up from germline, CDR1 is PRHDT and CDR2 is FYEKMQ (reference sequence). CDR3 length: 17 amino acids.

The rearrangement joins TRBV27 to TRBJ2-7; D ambiguous. This CDR3 comprises 13 residues. Germline CDR1 is MNHEY and CDR2 is SMNVEV (reference sequence). The V end lost 2 bases, the J end lost 1 base, and 6 bases lay between the germline ends. The CDR3, as DNA: TGTGCCAGCAGTTTAAGCCCGTCCTACGAGCAGTACGTC. Translating gives CASSLSPSYEQYV.

This clone has only a few counts. The chain couples TRBV29-1 to TRBJ1-2, with 9 bases fitting TRBD1. The CDR3 spans 14 residues. Germline CDR1 reads SQVTM; CDR2 reads ANQGSEA. After removal of 1 base from V and 7 bases from J, the junction contained 7 bases not matched to a gene. The CDR3: CSVEAFGTGSGYTF. In nucleotides, the CDR3 is TGCAGCGTTGAAGCTTTTGGGACAGGGAGTGGCTACACCTTC. The variable domain in full, with the rest retrieved from reference TRBV29-1 and TRBJ1-2, is SAVISQKPSRDICQRGTSLTIQCQVDSQVTMMFWYRQQPGQSLTLIATANQGSEATYESGFVIDKFPISRPNLTFSTLTVSNMSPEDSSIYLCSVEAFGTGSGYTFGSGTRLTVV.

The chain uses TRBV11-1 and TRBJ1-1; no definite D call. From germline, CDR1 is SGHAT and CDR2 FQDESV (reference sequence). The CDR3 totals 12 residues. V was cut by 5 bases and J by 4 bases, with 8 bases left in between. CDR3 sequence reads: CASSLRGTEAFF. The CDR3 coding sequence is TGTGCCAGCAGCCTCCGGGGCACTGAAGCTTTCTTT.

The chain uses TRBV28 and TRBJ2-2; 10 nucleotides align to TRBD1. The CDR3 sequence is 16 residues long. V was pared by 5 bases and J by 6 bases, with 9 bases of the junction left unmatched. Germline V gene lookup returns CDR1 MDHEN and CDR2 SYDVKM. The CDR3 DNA is TGTGCCAGCAGTCCACCGGGACAGGGGCTTGCCGGGGAGCTGTTTTTT. It translates to CASSPPGQGLAGELFF.

The CDR3 here is CASSTLARNNYGYTF. The DNA of the CDR3 is TGTGCCAGCAGCACACTGGCACGTAATAACTATGGCTACACCTTC. The rearrangement joins TRBV6-6 to TRBJ1-2; D gene uncertain. This CDR3 is built from 15 residues. V was trimmed by 6 bases and J by 1 base, leaving 15 bases between them. Germline-derived CDR1 and CDR2 are MNHNY and SVGAGI (reference sequence).

The CDR3 DNA sequence: TGTGCCAGCAGCGTAGTAGCAGGGTCCCTAGAAGCTTTCTTT. Residues: CASSVVAGSLEAFF. The chain has TRBV9 and TRBJ1-1, with D possibly TRBD1 on 5 matching bases. The germline gives CDR1 SGDLS, CDR2 YYNGEE. This CDR3 is 14 amino acids long. Between the trimmed V and J ends, which lost 0 bases and 8 bases, there was a span of 14 bases.

J is TRBJ1-1 and V is TRBV4-2, with D possibly TRBD1 on 5 matching bases. This CDR3 contains 12 residues. V dropped 5 bases and J dropped 7 bases, with 11 bases sitting between them. CDR1 and CDR2 from the germline V gene are LGHNA and YNFKEQ. The CDR3 nucleotides are TGTGCCAGCAGCGAGGGACCGTTTGAAGCTTTCTTT. It translates to CASSEGPFEAFF.